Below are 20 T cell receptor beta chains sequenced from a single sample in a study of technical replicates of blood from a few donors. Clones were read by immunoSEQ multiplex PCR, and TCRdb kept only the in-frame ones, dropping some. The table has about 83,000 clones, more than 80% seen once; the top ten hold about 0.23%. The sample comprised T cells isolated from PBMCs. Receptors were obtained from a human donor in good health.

Written as DNA, the CDR3 is TGTGCCAGCAGCCCGGGACAGGATCCCTATGGCTACACCTTC. Translation: CASSPGQDPYGYTF. The V call is TRBV6-1, the J call TRBJ1-2, with 8 bases identical to TRBD1. Looked up from germline, CDR1 is MNHNS and CDR2 is SASEGT. V was pared by 6 bases and J by 4 bases, with 7 bases of the junction left unmatched. This CDR3 comprises 14 residues.

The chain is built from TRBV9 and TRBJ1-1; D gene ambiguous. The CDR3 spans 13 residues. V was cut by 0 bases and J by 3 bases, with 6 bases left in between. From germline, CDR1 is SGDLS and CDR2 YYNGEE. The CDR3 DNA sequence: TGTGCCAGCAGCGTAGCTACCGACACTGAAGCTTTCTTT. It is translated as CASSVATDTEAFF. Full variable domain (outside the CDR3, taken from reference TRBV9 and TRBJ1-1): DSGVTQTPKHLITATGQRVTLRCSPRSGDLSVYWYQQSLDQGLQFLIQYYNGEERAKGNILERFSAQQFPDLHSELNLSSLELGDSALYFCASSVATDTEAFFGQGTRLTVV.

CDR3 loop: CASSQIEDTQYF. The CDR3, as DNA: TGTGCCAGCAGCCAGATCGAAGATACGCAGTATTTT. V usage is TRBV2 and J usage is TRBJ2-3; D gene ambiguous. The CDR3 totals 12 residues. V lost 6 bases and J lost 5, with 9 bases in between. Germline assignment: CDR1 SNHLY and CDR2 FYNNEI.

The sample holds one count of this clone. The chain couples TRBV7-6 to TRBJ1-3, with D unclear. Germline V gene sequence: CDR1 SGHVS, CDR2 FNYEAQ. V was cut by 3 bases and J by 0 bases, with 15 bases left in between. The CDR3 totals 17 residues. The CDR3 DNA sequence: TGTGCCAGCAGCTTTCGTGGGCAAGGCGACTCTGGAAACACCATATATTTT. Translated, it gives CASSFRGQGDSGNTIYF. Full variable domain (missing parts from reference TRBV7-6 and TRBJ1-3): GAGVSQSPRYKVTKRGQDVALRCDPISGHVSLYWYRQALGQGPEFLTYFNYEAQQDKSGLPNDRFSAERPEGSISTLTIQRTEQRDSAMYRCASSFRGQGDSGNTIYFGEGSWLTVV.

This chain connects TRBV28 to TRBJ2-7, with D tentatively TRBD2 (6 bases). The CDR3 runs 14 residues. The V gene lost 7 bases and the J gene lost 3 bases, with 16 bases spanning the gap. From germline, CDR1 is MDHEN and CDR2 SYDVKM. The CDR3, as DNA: TGTGCCAGCACCAGACTAGGTGTAGGCTACGAGCAGTACTTC. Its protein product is CASTRLGVGYEQYF. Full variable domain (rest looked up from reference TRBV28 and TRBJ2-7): DVKVTQSSRYLVKRTGEKVFLECVQDMDHENMFWYRQDPGLGLRLIYFSYDVKMKEKGDIPEGYSVSREKKERFSLILESASTNQTSMYLCASTRLGVGYEQYFGPGTRLTVT.

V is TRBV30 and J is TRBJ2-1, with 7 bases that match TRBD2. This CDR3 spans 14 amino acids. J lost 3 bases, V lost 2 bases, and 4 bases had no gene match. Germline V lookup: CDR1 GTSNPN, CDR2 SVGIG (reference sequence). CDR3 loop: CAWSMGGGYNEQFF. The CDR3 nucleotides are TGTGCCTGGAGTATGGGGGGGGGCTACAATGAGCAGTTCTTC. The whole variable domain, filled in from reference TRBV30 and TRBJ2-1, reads SQTIHQWPATLVQPVGSPLSLECTVEGTSNPNLYWYRQAAGRGLQLLFYSVGIGQISSEVPQNLSASRPQDRQFILSSKKLLLSDSGFYLCAWSMGGGYNEQFFGPGTRLTVL.

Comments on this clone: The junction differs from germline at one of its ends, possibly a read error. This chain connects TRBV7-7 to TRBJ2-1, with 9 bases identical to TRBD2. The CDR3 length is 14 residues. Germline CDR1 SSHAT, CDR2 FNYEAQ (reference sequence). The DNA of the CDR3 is TGTGCTAGCAGCTTAAGCACTAGCGGGAATGAGCAGTTCTTC. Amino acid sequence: CASSLSTSGNEQFF.

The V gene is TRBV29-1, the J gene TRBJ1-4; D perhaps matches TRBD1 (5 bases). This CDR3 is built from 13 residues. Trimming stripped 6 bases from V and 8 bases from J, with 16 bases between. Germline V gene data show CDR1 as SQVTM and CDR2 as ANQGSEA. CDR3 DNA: TGCAGCGTGGGGCAGAGGATGGAGGAAAAACTGTTTTTT. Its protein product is CSVGQRMEEKLFF.

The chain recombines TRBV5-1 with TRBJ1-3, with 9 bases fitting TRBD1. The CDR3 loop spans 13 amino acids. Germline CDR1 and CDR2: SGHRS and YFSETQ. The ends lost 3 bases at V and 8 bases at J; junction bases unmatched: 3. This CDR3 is CASSSRTGDTIYF. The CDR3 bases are TGCGCCAGCAGCTCACGGACAGGGGACACCATATATTTT.

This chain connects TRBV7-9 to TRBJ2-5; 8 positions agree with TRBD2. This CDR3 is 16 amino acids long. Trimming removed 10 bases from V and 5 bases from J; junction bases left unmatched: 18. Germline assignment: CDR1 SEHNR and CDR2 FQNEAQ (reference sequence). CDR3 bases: TGTGCCATCCCTCTACGTCCGCGGGGGGAGTGGGAGACCCAGTACTTC. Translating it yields CAIPLRPRGEWETQYF. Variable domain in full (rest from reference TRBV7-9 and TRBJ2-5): DTGVSQNPRHKITKRGQNVTFRCDPISEHNRLYWYRQTLGQGPEFLTYFQNEAQLEKSRLLSDRFSAERPKGSFSTLEIQRTEQGDSAMYLCAIPLRPRGEWETQYFGPGTRLLVL.

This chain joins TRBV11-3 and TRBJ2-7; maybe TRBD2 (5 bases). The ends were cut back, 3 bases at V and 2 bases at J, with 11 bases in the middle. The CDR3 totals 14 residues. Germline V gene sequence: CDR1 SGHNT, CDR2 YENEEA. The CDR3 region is CASSFRGSPYEQYF. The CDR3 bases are TGTGCCAGCAGCTTTCGCGGGTCTCCCTACGAGCAGTACTTC.

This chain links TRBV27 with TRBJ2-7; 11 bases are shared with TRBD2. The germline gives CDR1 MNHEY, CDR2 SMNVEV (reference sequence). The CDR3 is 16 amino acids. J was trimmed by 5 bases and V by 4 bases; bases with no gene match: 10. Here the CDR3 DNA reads TGTGCCAGCAGTTCCCCACGTAGCGGGGGGGCCAACGAGCAGTACTTC. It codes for CASSSPRSGGANEQYF.

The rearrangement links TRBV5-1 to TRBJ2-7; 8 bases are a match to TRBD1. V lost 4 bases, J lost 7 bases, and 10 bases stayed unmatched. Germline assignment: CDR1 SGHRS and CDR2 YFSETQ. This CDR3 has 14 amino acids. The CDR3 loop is CASSRQQGAGEQYF. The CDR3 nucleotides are TGCGCCAGCAGCCGGCAGCAGGGGGCGGGGGAGCAGTACTTC.

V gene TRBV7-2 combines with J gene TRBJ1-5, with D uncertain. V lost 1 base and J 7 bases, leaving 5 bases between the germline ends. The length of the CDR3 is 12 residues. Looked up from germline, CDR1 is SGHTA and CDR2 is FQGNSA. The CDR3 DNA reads TGTGCCAGCAGCTTAGGGGAGCAGCCCCAGCATTTT. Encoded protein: CASSLGEQPQHF.

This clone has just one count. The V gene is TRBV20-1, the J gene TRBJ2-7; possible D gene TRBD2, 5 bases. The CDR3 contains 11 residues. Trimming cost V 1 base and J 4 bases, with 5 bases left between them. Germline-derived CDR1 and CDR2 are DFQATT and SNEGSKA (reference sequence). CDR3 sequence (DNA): TGCAGTGCTAGAGGGAGGTACGAGCAGTACTTC. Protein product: CSARGRYEQYF.

The CDR3 loop is CASSVTGYEQYF. DNA for the CDR3: TGCGCCAGCAGTGTAACAGGCTACGAGCAGTACTTC. The chain recombines TRBV10-1 with TRBJ2-7, with D possibly TRBD1 on 5 matching bases. The CDR3 covers 12 residues. Germline V gene lookup returns CDR1 WNHNN and CDR2 SYGVQD (reference sequence). V dropped 4 bases and J dropped 3 bases, with 7 bases sitting between them.

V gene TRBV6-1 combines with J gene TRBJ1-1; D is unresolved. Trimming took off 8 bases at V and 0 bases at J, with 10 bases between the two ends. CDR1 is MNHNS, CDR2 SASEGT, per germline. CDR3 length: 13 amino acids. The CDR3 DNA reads TGTGCCAGCTGCCTAACCATGAACACTGAAGCTTTCTTT. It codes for CASCLTMNTEAFF.

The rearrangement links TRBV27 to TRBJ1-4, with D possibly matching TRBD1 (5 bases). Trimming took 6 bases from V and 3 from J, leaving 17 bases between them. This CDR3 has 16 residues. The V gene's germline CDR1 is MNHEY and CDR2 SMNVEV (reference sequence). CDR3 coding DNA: TGTGCCAGCAGCAACTATGGGGCGTGGGCTAATGAAAAACTGTTTTTT. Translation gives CASSNYGAWANEKLFF.

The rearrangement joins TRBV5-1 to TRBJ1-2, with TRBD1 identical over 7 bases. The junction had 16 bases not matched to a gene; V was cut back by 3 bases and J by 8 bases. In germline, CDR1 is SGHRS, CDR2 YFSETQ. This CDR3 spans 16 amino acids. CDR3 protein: CASSSSNGKGAWGYTF. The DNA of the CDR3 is TGCGCCAGCAGCTCCTCCAATGGGAAGGGGGCTTGGGGCTACACCTTC.

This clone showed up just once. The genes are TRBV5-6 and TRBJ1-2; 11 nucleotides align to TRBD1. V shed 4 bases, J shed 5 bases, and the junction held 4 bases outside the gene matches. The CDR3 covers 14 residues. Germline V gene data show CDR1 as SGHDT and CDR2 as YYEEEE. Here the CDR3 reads CASSQGQGVYGYTF. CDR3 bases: TGTGCCAGCAGCCAGGGACAGGGGGTTTATGGCTACACCTTC. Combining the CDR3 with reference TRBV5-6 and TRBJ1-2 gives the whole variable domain DAGVTQSPTHLIKTRGQQVTLRCSPKSGHDTVSWYQQALGQGPQFIFQYYEEEERQRGNFPDRFSGHQFPNYSSELNVNALLLGDSALYLCASSQGQGVYGYTFGSGTRLTVV.